The clone carrying this T cell receptor beta chain occurred many times. Its specificity is unknown. The sample comes from a study of T cell repertoires in cytomegalovirus infection. About the research overall: In public TCR beta signatures, there were indications of both CMV infection and matching HLA type.

V was trimmed by 3 bases and J by 4 bases, leaving 12 bases between them. The CDR3 length is 14 residues. Germline loops: CDR1 LNHDA, CDR2 SQIVND (reference sequence). TCRdb redid the calling of the reads with MiXCR, one entry per CDR3 protein. The sample includes 500,000 or so distinct CDR3 sequences, approximately 15% of them seen just once. Whole-study results and caveats: Carriers of CMV and the relevant HLA type were discriminated by public TCR beta frequency. Across the ex vivo response, the dominant clonotypes were HLA-C-restricted CMV-specific TCR beta clonotypes.

This rearrangement joins TRBV19 to TRBJ1-1, with D possibly being TRBD1 (5 bases). The specimen sequenced was CD8+ T cells from PBMCs. The source of this sequence is a human donor in good health (CMV status not recorded). Some clones in this sample may be carry-over from other donors' samples. CDR3 nucleotide sequence: TGTGCCAGTAGTATGCGGGAGGGGACCACTGAAGCTTTCTTT. This gives the protein CASSMREGTTEAFF. The full variable domain, its missing parts supplied by reference TRBV19 and TRBJ1-1, is DGGITQSPKYLFRKEGQNVTLSCEQNLNHDAMYWYRQDPGQGLRLIYYSQIVNDFQKGDIAEGYSVSREKKESFPLTVTSAQKNPTAFYLCASSMREGTTEAFFGQGTRLTVV.